This T cell receptor (beta chain) was recorded in a study of OX40 agonist ivuxolimab in advanced cancers. Looking at the study overall: Partial responses occurred in Three dose-escalation patients, one with hepatocellular carcinoma and two with cutaneous melanoma.

Samples were taken at baseline and on day 1 of cycles 4 and 7. There are 15 residues in the CDR3. V was clipped by 4 bases and J by 4 bases; unmatched bases: 9. Germline CDR1 is SGHTA and CDR2 is FQGNSA. Profiled with immunoSEQ multiplex PCR; TCRdb holds only in-frame clones, not every one. This table has about 41,000 clones, around 87% appearing once. This TCR was sampled from an adult with an advanced solid tumor such as melanoma, head and neck, liver or kidney cancer. The rearrangement uses TRBV7-2 and TRBJ2-7, with TRBD2 matching over 8 bases. The sample was CD4+ or CD8+ T cells sorted from blood, taken in a trial of the OX40 agonist ivuxolimab. The CDR3 region has the DNA TGTGCCAGCAGCTATAAGGGCCTAGCGGGTTACGAGCAGTACTTC. Its translation is CASSYKGLAGYEQYF. The variable domain in full, completed from reference TRBV7-2 and TRBJ2-7, reads GAGVSQSPSNKVTEKGKDVELRCDPISGHTALYWYRQSLGQGLEFLIYFQGNSAPDKSGLPSDRFSAERTGGSVSTLTIQRTQQEDSAVYLCASSYKGLAGYEQYFGPGTRLTVT.